Listed below are T cell receptor beta chains from one sample, sequenced in a study of blood T cell repertoires in COVID-19. The method was immunoSEQ multiplex PCR; TCRdb's version includes in-frame clones alone and lacks a portion of them. The sample records roughly 150,000 clones, approximately 86% being singletons. The sample consisted of peripheral blood. These receptors were obtained from a woman of 80 years or more with COVID-19, enrolled during active disease. Both conserved end residues are part of each CDR3. A D gene is named only where the DNA matches it firmly. The size entry is marked missing in some rows and otherwise reads once, few, many or a size class.

>TRBJ1-1|few|TRBV7-8|TRBD1
CASSWRQGANTEAFF
TGTGCCAGCAGCTGGCGACAGGGGGCGAATACTGAAGCTTTCTTT
>TRBJ2-7|NA|TRBV25-1|NA
CASSEAVTYEQYF
TGTGCCAGCAGTGAGGCGGTGACCTACGAGCAGTACTTC
>TRBJ1-1|NA|TRBV28|TRBD1
CASITGGGNTEAFF
TGTGCCAGCATAACAGGGGGAGGGAACACTGAAGCTTTCTTT
>TRBJ1-2|once|TRBV18|TRBD1
CASSPPSGGGYGYTF
TGTGCCAGCTCACCTCCTTCAGGGGGTGGCTATGGCTACACCTTC
>TRBJ1-2|NA|TRBV28|NA
CATSTRGGSQAFYGYTF
TGTGCCACATCAACGAGGGGGGGCTCACAGGCCTTCTATGGCTACACCTTC
>TRBJ2-1|NA|TRBV5-1|TRBD2
CASRLAGGRGNEQFF
TGCGCCAGCCGACTAGCGGGAGGGCGGGGCAATGAGCAGTTCTTC
>TRBJ2-1|NA|TRBV13|TRBD2
CASSSGTSGIHNEQFF
TGTGCCAGCAGCTCAGGGACTAGCGGGATTCACAATGAGCAGTTCTTC
>TRBJ2-3|NA|TRBV5-4|NA
CASSPAGAGVVNTQYF
TGTGCCAGCAGCCCGGCAGGGGCGGGAGTTGTAAATACGCAGTATTTT
>TRBJ1-1|once|TRBV9|NA
CASSEKQGTNTEAFF
TGTGCCAGCAGCGAAAAACAGGGCACGAACACTGAAGCTTTCTTT
>TRBJ1-3|NA|TRBV10-3|NA
CAIREATVAGNTIYF
TGTGCCATCAGGGAGGCGACAGTAGCTGGAAACACCATATATTTT
>TRBJ1-5|NA|TRBV19|NA
CASSISWTERSNQPQHF
TGTGCCAGTAGTATAAGTTGGACAGAAAGAAGCAATCAGCCCCAGCATTTT
>TRBJ2-1|NA|TRBV9|NA
CASSVFGNEQFF
TGTGCCAGCAGCGTATTCGGCAATGAGCAGTTCTTC
>TRBJ2-5|NA|TRBV19|TRBD2
CASSILAGGGRETQYF
TGTGCCAGTAGTATCCTAGCGGGAGGAGGAAGGGAGACCCAGTACTTC
>TRBJ1-1|NA|TRBV6-2/TRBV6-3|NA
CASSYSFATGSEAFF
TGTGCCAGCAGTTACTCGTTTGCGACAGGCTCTGAAGCTTTCTTT
>TRBJ2-7|NA|TRBV11-1|NA
CASSLGYRSGEQYF
TGTGCCAGCAGCTTGGGCTACAGGTCTGGAGAGCAGTACTTC
>TRBJ1-5|NA|TRBV28|TRBD1
CAIETGGIYQPQHF
TGTGCCATTGAGACAGGGGGCATTTATCAGCCCCAGCATTTT
>TRBJ1-1|NA|TRBV28|NA
CASSPPSGGGTEAFF
TGTGCCAGCAGTCCGCCCTCTGGGGGAGGGACTGAAGCTTTCTTT
>TRBJ2-1|NA|TRBV9|NA
CASSVWAGNSYNEQFF
TGTGCCAGCAGCGTTTGGGCAGGGAACTCCTACAATGAGCAGTTCTTC
>TRBJ1-1|NA|TRBV9|NA
CASSVVQTGLTEAFF
TGTGCCAGCAGCGTAGTGCAGACAGGACTCACTGAAGCTTTCTTT
>TRBJ2-3|NA|TRBV6-4|TRBD1
CASSDRQGDTQYF
TGTGCCAGCAGTGACAGACAGGGAGATACGCAGTATTTT
>TRBJ1-2|NA|TRBV27|TRBD1
CASRGTGGLGITF
TGTGCCAGCAGGGGGACAGGGGGCTTAGGTATCACCTTC
>TRBJ1-4|NA|TRBV7-9|TRBD1
CASSRPTGNNEKLFF
TGTGCCAGCAGCCGACCGACAGGGAATAATGAAAAACTGTTTTTT
>TRBJ2-1|NA|TRBV2|TRBD2
CASTAGTSGNEQFF
TGTGCCAGCACTGCCGGGACTAGCGGGAATGAGCAGTTCTTC
>TRBJ1-2|NA|TRBV5-1|NA
CASSLQGLNGYTF
TGCGCCAGCAGCTTGCAGGGTCTTAATGGCTACACCTTC